This TCR beta chain was recovered during a study of shared clonotypes between healthy human individuals. Germline assignment: CDR1 SGHNT and CDR2 YYREEE (reference sequence). The CDR3 loop spans 13 amino acids. Trimming stripped 4 bases from V and 8 bases from J, with 14 bases between. Profiling relied on immunoSEQ multiplex PCR, and the TCRdb table lists in-frame clones only, not all of them. The profile shows roughly 1 million clones, about 75% of them singletons. The material sequenced was memory CD4+ T cells sorted from blood. Subset specified: CD45RA-negative fraction. The chain is built from TRBV5-4 and TRBJ2-3; no clear D gene. The sequence was obtained from a man aged 18 to 29 in good health. The CDR3 nucleotides read TGTGCCAGCAGCGGCGGCGTGGCAACTACGCAGTATTTT. Its translation is CASSGGVATTQYF.